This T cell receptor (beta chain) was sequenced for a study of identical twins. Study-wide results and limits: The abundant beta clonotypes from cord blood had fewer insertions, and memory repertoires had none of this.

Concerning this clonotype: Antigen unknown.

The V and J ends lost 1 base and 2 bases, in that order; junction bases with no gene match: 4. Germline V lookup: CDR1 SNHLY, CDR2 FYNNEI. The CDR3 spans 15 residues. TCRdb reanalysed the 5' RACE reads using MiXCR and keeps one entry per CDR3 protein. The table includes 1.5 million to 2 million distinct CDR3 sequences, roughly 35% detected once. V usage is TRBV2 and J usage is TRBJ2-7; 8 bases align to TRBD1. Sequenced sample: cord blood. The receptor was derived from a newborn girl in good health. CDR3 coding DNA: TGTGCCAGCAGTGAAGGGGACAGGCGAGCCTACGAGCAGTACTTC. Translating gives CASSEGDRRAYEQYF.